Following are 2 T cell receptor beta chains from one sample sequenced in a study of blood T cell repertoires in COVID-19. The table came from immunoSEQ multiplex PCR; TCRdb's copy has only in-frame clones and leaves some out. Among roughly 290,000 clones listed, around 85% were seen once. The sequencing sample was made of peripheral blood. The receptors were gathered from a woman aged 45-60 years with active or convalescent COVID-19.

V and J are TRBV10-3 and TRBJ2-7; 9 bases line up with TRBD1. With V trimmed by 6 bases and J by 6 bases, 12 bases remained unmatched. Per the germline V gene, CDR1 is ENHRY and CDR2 is SYGVKD. The CDR3 covers 15 residues. The CDR3 protein is CAIRDPGQGQIEQYF. The CDR3 DNA sequence: TGTGCCATCAGAGACCCGGGACAGGGCCAGATCGAGCAGTACTTC.

The rearrangement joins TRBV6-6 to TRBJ1-1, with D perhaps matching TRBD1 (5 bases). CDR3 length: 15 amino acids. From germline, CDR1 is MNHNY and CDR2 SVGAGI (reference sequence). V lost 7 bases and J 1 base, leaving 16 bases between the germline ends. The CDR3 bases are TGTGCCAGCAATAGGGAAAGGGGAGGGAACACTGAAGCTTTCTTT. The encoded protein is CASNRERGGNTEAFF.